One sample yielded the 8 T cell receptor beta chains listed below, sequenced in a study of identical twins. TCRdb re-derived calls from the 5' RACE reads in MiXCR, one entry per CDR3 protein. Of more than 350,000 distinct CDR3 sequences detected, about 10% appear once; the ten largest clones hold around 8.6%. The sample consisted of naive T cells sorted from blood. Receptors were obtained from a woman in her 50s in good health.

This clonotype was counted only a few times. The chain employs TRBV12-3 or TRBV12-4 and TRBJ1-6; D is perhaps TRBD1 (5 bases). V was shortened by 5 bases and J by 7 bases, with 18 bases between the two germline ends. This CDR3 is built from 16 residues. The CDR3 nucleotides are TGTGCCAGCAGTCCTGGGAGGGGTAGCTTGAATTCACCCCTCCACTTT. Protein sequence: CASSPGRGSLNSPLHF.

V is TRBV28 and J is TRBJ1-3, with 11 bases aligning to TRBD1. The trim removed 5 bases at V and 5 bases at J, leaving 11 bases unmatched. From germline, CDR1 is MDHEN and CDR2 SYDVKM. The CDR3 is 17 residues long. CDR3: CASSPPVGDRGRNTIYF. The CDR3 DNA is TGTGCCAGCAGTCCCCCAGTCGGGGACAGGGGGAGAAACACCATATATTTT.

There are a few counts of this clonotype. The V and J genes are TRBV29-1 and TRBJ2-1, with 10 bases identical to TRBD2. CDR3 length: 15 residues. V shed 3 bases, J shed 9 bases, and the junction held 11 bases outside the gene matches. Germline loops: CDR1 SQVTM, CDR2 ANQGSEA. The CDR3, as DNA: TGCAGCGTTGACGTTCCTAGCGGGAGTCGAGGTGAGCAGTTCTTC. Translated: CSVDVPSGSRGEQFF.

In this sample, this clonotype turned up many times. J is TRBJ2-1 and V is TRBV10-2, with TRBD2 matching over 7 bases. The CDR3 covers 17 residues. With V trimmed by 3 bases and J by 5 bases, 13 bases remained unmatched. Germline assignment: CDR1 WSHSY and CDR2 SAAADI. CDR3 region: CASSDYGGSGIDNEQFF. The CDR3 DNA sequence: TGCGCCAGCAGTGATTATGGCGGGAGTGGGATCGACAATGAGCAGTTCTTC.

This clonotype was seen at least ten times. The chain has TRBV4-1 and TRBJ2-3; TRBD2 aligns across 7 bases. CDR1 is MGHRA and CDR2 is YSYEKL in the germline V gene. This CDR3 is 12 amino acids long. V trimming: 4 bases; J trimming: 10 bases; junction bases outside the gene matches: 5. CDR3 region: CASSLVAGPQYF. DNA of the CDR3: TGCGCCAGCAGCCTAGTAGCGGGCCCGCAGTATTTT.

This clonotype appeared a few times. The CDR3 DNA follows: TGCAGTGCTAAGGGGGGACCGGTGAACACTGAAGCTTTCTTT. Translated: CSAKGGPVNTEAFF. J is TRBJ1-1 and V is TRBV20-1, with D perhaps matching TRBD1 (6 bases). CDR1 DFQATT and CDR2 SNEGSKA come from the germline V gene (reference sequence). The V end was cut by 4 bases, the J end by 0 bases, with 12 bases between. The CDR3 has 14 amino acids.

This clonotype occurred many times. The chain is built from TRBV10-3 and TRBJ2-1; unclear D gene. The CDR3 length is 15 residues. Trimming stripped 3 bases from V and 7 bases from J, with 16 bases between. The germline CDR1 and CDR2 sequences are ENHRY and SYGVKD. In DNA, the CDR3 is TGTGCCATCAGTGACTATCGGAGCCCGGATAATGAGCAGTTCTTC. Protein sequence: CAISDYRSPDNEQFF.

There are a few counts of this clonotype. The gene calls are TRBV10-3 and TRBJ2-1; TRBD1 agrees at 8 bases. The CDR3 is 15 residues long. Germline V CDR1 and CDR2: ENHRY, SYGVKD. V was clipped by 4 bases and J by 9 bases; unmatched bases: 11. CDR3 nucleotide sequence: TGTGCCATCAGTGCTGAGGGCAGGGGGCGCGCTGAGCAGTTCTTC. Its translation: CAISAEGRGRAEQFF.